The 21 T cell receptor beta chains below were found in one sample sequenced in a study of cytomegalovirus exposure and HLA in healthy donors. The PCR had 60 Vbeta and 13 Jbeta primers. Sequencing was performed with immunoSEQ multiplex PCR; in TCRdb, only in-frame clones are kept and a portion is missing. The sample carries around 150,000 clones, nearly 80% recorded once. The sequenced sample was PBMCs. Source of these receptors: a male donor in good health and CMV-seronegative.

The chain employs TRBV6-6 and TRBJ2-5; D might be TRBD2 (6 bases). The CDR3 has 15 residues. Trimming took off 2 bases at V and 2 bases at J, with 12 bases between the two ends. From germline, CDR1 is MNHNY and CDR2 SVGAGI (reference sequence). The CDR3 sequence: CASSYGGVSQETQYF. In DNA form, the CDR3 reads TGTGCCAGCAGTTACGGAGGGGTATCACAAGAGACCCAGTACTTC.

J is TRBJ2-3 and V is TRBV10-2; 11 bases fit TRBD2. Looked up from germline, CDR1 is WSHSY and CDR2 is SAAADI. The V gene end was trimmed by 4 bases and the J gene end by 2 bases; junction bases not matched to a gene: 17. The CDR3 consists of 20 residues. As DNA, the CDR3 is TGCGCCAGCAGTGTGAAGGTGTTAGCGGGGGGGCCAGACCTCACAGATACGCAGTATTTT. This encodes CASSVKVLAGGPDLTDTQYF.

This clone was seen just once. CDR3 sequence reads: CAISEQGAHGYTF. As DNA, the CDR3 is TGTGCCATCAGTGAGCAGGGGGCGCATGGCTACACCTTC. The gene calls are TRBV10-3 and TRBJ1-2, with 8 bases fitting TRBD1. The CDR3 is 13 residues long. J was trimmed by 6 bases and V by 2 bases; bases with no gene match: 2. The germline V gene has CDR1 ENHRY and CDR2 SYGVKD.

The chain carries TRBV5-1 and TRBJ2-2; possible D gene TRBD1, 5 bases. V lost 0 bases, J lost 5 bases, and 11 bases lay in between. Germline CDR1 SGHRS, CDR2 YFSETQ. This CDR3 spans 15 amino acids. CDR3 sequence (DNA): TGCGCCAGCAGCTTGGGGTCAGGGAAGACCGGGGAGCTGTTTTTT. Translated, it gives CASSLGSGKTGELFF.

This clone was counted only a few times. The chain's CDR3 is CASSIGPGVSYGYTF. DNA for the CDR3: TGTGCCAGTAGTATAGGCCCGGGTGTCAGCTATGGCTACACCTTC. The V call is TRBV19, the J call TRBJ1-2; no firm D call. V was clipped by 1 base and J by 4 bases, with 13 bases between them. The CDR3 spans 15 residues. CDR1 is LNHDA, CDR2 SQIVND, per germline (reference sequence).

This clone has only one observation. The J gene is TRBJ2-7, the V gene TRBV7-3; tentative D call: TRBD1 (6 bases). The CDR3 has 16 amino acids. CDR1 and CDR2 from the germline V gene are SGHTA and FQGTGA. The V and J ends lost 1 base and 4 bases respectively, with 17 bases between them. CDR3: CASSLMAGANVYEQYF. The DNA of the CDR3 is TGTGCCAGCAGCTTAATGGCAGGGGCGAACGTTTACGAGCAGTACTTC.

In nucleotides, the CDR3 is TGCGCCAGCAGCTTGGGGGGAGTAGCTTTCTTT. As protein: CASSLGGVAFF. The chain couples TRBV5-1 to TRBJ1-1; D gene ambiguous. V lost 0 bases to trimming and J lost 10 bases, with 7 bases between them. Germline CDR1 SGHRS, CDR2 YFSETQ. CDR3 length equals 11 residues.

This clone has more than one count but fewer than ten. The chain combines TRBV28 with TRBJ2-7; 7 bases map to TRBD2. Germline V CDR1 and CDR2: MDHEN, SYDVKM. CDR3 size: 16 residues. Trimming removed 3 bases from V and 2 bases from J; junction bases left unmatched: 10. The DNA for the CDR3 is TGTGCCAGCAGTTTTGGGCGGGGACTAAATCCCTACGAGCAGTACTTC. Its protein product is CASSFGRGLNPYEQYF.

The CDR3 sequence is CASSLGAGLDYGYTF. Here the CDR3 DNA reads TGTGCCAGCAGCTTGGGGGCCGGGCTGGACTATGGCTACACCTTC. This sequence joins TRBV7-6 and TRBJ1-2; D is possibly TRBD1 (6 bases). This CDR3 spans 15 amino acids. V gave up 3 bases and J gave up 3 bases, with 14 bases separating them. Per the germline V gene, CDR1 is SGHVS and CDR2 is FNYEAQ.

A few counts support this clone. The rearrangement links TRBV6-1 to TRBJ2-7; 7 bases match TRBD1. The germline V gene has CDR1 MNHNS and CDR2 SASEGT. The V segment lost 6 bases and the J segment 3 bases; nucleotides outside the gene matches: 5. CDR3 size: 13 residues. CDR3 DNA: TGTGCCAGCAGGGGGGACAGATACTACGAGCAGTACTTC. Translated: CASRGDRYYEQYF.

The CDR3 loop is CASSQPRGGGQTQYF. The CDR3, as DNA: TGTGCCAGCAGCCAACCTCGAGGTGGTGGTCAGACCCAGTACTTC. The rearrangement joins TRBV5-5 to TRBJ2-5; unclear D gene. V lost 4 bases and J lost 6, with 19 bases in between. Per the germline V gene, CDR1 is SGHKS and CDR2 is YYEKEE (reference sequence). The CDR3 loop spans 15 amino acids.

The J gene is TRBJ2-2, the V gene TRBV4-3; 8 bases agree with TRBD2. This CDR3 spans 16 amino acids. V shed 3 bases and J 2 bases; nucleotides not matched to a gene: 5. Germline V gives CDR1 LGHNA, CDR2 YSLEER. The CDR3 DNA is TGCGCCAGCAGCCATAAAGCGGGGGCTAACACCGGGGAGCTGTTTTTT. This encodes CASSHKAGANTGELFF.

For the CDR3, the DNA is TGCGCCAGCACTCCCTCGTCCGGGGGAGGGTACAATGAGCAGTTCTTC. Encoded protein: CASTPSSGGGYNEQFF. This chain uses TRBV5-1 with TRBJ2-1; the match to TRBD2 covers 7 bases. Per germline, CDR1 SGHRS and CDR2 YFSETQ. This CDR3 is built from 16 residues. The ends lost 6 bases at V and 4 bases at J; junction bases unmatched: 13.

V is TRBV6-5 and J is TRBJ2-1, with no clear D. Trimming took 6 bases from V and 14 from J, leaving 14 bases between them. Germline values: CDR1 MNHEY, CDR2 SVGAGI. The CDR3 contains 11 residues. In DNA form, the CDR3 reads TGTGCCAGCAGCTACAGTAGCCTCGAGTTCTTC. It codes for CASSYSSLEFF.

This clone has ten or more counts. V is TRBV5-6 and J is TRBJ1-1; no definite D call. The germline V gene encodes CDR1 SGHDT and CDR2 YYEEEE. With 0 bases removed from V and 8 bases from J, the gap between germline ends came to 11 bases. The CDR3 spans 13 residues. The CDR3 DNA follows: TGTGCCAGCAGCTTGGCCGTCGGCAGGGAAGCTTTCTTT. Translation: CASSLAVGREAFF.

The chain has TRBV29-1 and TRBJ2-7; TRBD2 is a possible D gene (6 bases). Trimming stripped 4 bases from V and 0 bases from J, with 10 bases between. The CDR3 extends over 13 amino acids. Germline V gene lookup returns CDR1 SQVTM and CDR2 ANQGSEA. CDR3 residues: CSVGRRVSYEQYF. CDR3 DNA sequence: TGCAGCGTTGGTAGGAGGGTCTCCTACGAGCAGTACTTC.

A single count supports this clone. The V gene is TRBV6-1, the J gene TRBJ2-3, with a possible D match to TRBD2 (6 bases). The CDR3 runs to 12 residues. Trimming took off 6 bases at V and 5 bases at J, with 9 bases between the two ends. Per the germline V gene, CDR1 is MNHNS and CDR2 is SASEGT. CDR3 coding DNA: TGTGCCAGCAGGACGGAGGGAGATACGCAGTATTTT. Its protein is CASRTEGDTQYF.

CDR3 DNA: TGTGCCAGCTCGGGGACAGGGCCCTACGAGCAGTACTTC. It is translated as CASSGTGPYEQYF. The chain carries TRBV18 and TRBJ2-7; 9 bases agree with TRBD1. The CDR3 contains 13 residues. Trimming cost V 6 bases and J 2 bases; bases outside gene matches: 2. Germline-derived CDR1 and CDR2 are KGHSH and LQKENI.

This clone came up once. This chain uses TRBV27 with TRBJ1-2; tentatively, D is TRBD1 (6 bases). The ends were cut back, 6 bases at V and 8 bases at J, with 19 bases in the middle. The CDR3 contains 14 residues. Germline lookup yields CDR1 MNHEY and CDR2 SMNVEV (reference sequence). The DNA for the CDR3 is TGTGCCAGCAGATCTCCCGGGGGGCAGAGGGGCTACACCTTC. It encodes CASRSPGGQRGYTF.

The chain has TRBV28 and TRBJ1-1; the D gene is possibly TRBD1 (5 bases). CDR1 MDHEN and CDR2 SYDVKM come from the germline V gene. The V end was cut by 4 bases, the J end by 2 bases, with 11 bases between. The length of the CDR3 is 14 residues. The CDR3 spells CASSSTALNTEAFF. The CDR3 DNA follows: TGTGCCAGCAGTTCGACAGCCCTTAACACTGAAGCTTTCTTT.

V usage is TRBV6-8 and J usage is TRBJ2-7; 7 bases map to TRBD2. The trim removed 6 bases at V and 6 bases at J, leaving 8 bases unmatched. Per the germline V gene, CDR1 is MNHGY and CDR2 is SAAAGT. This CDR3 spans 13 amino acids. The CDR3 loop reads CASSPVGGREQYF. CDR3 nucleotides: TGTGCCAGCAGCCCCGTGGGAGGGCGCGAGCAGTACTTC.